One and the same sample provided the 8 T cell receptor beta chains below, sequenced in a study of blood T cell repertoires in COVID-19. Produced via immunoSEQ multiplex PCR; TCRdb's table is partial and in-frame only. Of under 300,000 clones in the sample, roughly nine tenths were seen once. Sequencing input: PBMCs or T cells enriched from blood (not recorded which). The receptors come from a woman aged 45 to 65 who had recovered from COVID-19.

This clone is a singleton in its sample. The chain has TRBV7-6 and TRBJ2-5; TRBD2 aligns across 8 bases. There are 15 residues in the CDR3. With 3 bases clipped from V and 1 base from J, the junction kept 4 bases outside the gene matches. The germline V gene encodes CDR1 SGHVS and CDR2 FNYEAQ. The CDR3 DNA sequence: TGTGCCAGCAGCTTGACGACTAGCGCCCAAGAGACCCAGTACTTC. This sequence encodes CASSLTTSAQETQYF.

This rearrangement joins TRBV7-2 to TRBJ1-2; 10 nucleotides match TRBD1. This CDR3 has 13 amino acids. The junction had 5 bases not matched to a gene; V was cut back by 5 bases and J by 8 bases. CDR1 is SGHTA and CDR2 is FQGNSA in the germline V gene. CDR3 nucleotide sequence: TGTGCCAGCAGCCTGGGACAGGGGTTCGGCTACACCTTC. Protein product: CASSLGQGFGYTF.

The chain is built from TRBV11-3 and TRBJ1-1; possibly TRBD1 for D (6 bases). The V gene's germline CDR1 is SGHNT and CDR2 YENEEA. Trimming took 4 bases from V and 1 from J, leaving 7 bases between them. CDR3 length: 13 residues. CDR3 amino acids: CASSSTGNTEAFF. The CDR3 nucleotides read TGTGCCAGCAGCTCGACAGGGAACACTGAAGCTTTCTTT.

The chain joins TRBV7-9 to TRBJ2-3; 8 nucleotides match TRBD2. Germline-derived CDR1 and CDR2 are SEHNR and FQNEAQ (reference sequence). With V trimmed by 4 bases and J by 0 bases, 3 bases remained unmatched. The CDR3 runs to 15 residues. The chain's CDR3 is CASSWSGSSTDTQYF. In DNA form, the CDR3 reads TGTGCCAGCAGCTGGAGCGGGAGTAGCACAGATACGCAGTATTTT.

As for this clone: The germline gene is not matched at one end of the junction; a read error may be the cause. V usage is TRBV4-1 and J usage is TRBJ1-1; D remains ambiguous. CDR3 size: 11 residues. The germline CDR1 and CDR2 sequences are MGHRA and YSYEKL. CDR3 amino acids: CASSQEASVTF. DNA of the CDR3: TGCGCCAGCAGCCAAGAGGCAAGCGTAACCTTT.

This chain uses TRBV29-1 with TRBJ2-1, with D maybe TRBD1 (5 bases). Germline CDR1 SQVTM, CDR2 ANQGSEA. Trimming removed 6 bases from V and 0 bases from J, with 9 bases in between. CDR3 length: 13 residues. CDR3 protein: CSVWGSSYNEQFF. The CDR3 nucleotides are TGCAGCGTGTGGGGCAGCTCCTACAATGAGCAGTTCTTC.

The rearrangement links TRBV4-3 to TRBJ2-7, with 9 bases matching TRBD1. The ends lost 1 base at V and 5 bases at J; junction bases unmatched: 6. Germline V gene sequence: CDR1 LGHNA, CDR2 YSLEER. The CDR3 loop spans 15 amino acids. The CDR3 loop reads CASSQGQGVANEQYF. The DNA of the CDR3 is TGCGCCAGCAGCCAAGGACAGGGGGTTGCAAACGAGCAGTACTTC.

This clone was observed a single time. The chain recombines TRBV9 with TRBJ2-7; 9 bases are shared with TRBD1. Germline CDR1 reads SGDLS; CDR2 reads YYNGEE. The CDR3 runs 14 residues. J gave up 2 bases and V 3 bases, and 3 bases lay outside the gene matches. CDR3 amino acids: CASSADRGAYEQYF. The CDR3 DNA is TGTGCCAGCAGCGCGGACAGGGGAGCCTACGAGCAGTACTTC.